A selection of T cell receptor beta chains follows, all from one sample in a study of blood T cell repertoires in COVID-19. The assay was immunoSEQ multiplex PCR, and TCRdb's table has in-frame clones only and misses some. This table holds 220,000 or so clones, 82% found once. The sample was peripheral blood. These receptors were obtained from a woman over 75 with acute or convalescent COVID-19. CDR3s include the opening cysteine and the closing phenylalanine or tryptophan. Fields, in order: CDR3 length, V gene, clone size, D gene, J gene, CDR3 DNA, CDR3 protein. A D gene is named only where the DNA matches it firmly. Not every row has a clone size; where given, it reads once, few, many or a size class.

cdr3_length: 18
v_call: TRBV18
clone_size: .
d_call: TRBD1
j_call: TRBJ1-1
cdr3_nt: TGTGCCAGCTCACCACCGAGAGGGCCAGGGGGCACAAACACTGAAGCTTTCTTT
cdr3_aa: CASSPPRGPGGTNTEAFF

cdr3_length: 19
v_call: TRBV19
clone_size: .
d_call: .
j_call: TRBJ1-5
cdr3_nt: TGTGCCAGTAGTATAGCTGAGATGAGGTTTCTTAGCGGCAATCAGCCCCAGCATTTT
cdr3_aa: CASSIAEMRFLSGNQPQHF

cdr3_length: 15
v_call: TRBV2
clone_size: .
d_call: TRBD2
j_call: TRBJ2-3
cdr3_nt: TGTGCCAGCAGAGCGAGGACTAGCGGCACAGATACGCAGTATTTT
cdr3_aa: CASRARTSGTDTQYF

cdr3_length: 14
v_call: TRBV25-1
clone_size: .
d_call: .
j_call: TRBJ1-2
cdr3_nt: TGTGCCAGCAGTGAATACGGCGGAAAAGATGGCTACACCTTC
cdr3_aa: CASSEYGGKDGYTF

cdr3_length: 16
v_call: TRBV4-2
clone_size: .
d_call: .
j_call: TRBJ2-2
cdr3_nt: TGTGCCAGCAGCCAAGTTGGGACACCGAACACCGGGGAGCTGTTTTTT
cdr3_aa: CASSQVGTPNTGELFF

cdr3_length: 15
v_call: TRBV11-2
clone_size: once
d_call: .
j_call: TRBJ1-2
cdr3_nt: TGTGCCAGCAGCTTAGACTCCGGACAGCTCTATGGCTACACCTTC
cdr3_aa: CASSLDSGQLYGYTF

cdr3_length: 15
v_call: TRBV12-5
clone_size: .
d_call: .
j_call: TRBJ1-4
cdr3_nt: TGTGCTAGTGGTTTGGGAGGGGAGGGAGGTGAAAAACTGTTTTTT
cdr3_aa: CASGLGGEGGEKLFF

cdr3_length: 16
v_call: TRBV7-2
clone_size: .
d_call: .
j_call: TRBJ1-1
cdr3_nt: TGTGCCAGCAGCTTAGGGGCGGGGGGGCTGAACACTGAAGCTTTCTTT
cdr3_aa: CASSLGAGGLNTEAFF

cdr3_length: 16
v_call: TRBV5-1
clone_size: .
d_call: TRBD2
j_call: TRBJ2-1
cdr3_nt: TGCGCCAGCAGCCAGAATCCGGGACTAGCGAATAATGAGCAGTTCTTC
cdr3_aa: CASSQNPGLANNEQFF

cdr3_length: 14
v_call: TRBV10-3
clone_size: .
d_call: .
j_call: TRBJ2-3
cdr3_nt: TGTGCCACCACGGGCAGGGAAAGCACAGATACGCAGTATTTT
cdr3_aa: CATTGRESTDTQYF

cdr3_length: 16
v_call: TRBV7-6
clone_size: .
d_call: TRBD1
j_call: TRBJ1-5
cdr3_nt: TGTGCCAGCAGCCCCGGACAGGGTGGTAGCAATCAGCCCCAGCATTTT
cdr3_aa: CASSPGQGGSNQPQHF

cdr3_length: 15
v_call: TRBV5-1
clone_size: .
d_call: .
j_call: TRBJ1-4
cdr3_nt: TGCGCCAGCAGCTTGTTTTTCGCAACTAATGAAAAACTGTTTTTT
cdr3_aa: CASSLFFATNEKLFF